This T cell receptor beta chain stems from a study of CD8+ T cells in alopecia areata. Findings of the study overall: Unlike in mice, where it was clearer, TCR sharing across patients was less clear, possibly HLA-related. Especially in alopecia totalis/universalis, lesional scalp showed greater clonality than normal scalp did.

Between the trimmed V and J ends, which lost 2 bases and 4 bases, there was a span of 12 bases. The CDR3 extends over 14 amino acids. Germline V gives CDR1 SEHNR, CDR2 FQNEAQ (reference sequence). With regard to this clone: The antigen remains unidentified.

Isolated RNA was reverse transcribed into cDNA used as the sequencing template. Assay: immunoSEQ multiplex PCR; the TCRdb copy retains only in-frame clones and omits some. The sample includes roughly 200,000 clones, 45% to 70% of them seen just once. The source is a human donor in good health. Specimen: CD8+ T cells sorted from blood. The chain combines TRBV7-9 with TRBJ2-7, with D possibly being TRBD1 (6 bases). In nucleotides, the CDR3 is TGTGCCAGCAGCTTATCGGGACACCCTTACGAGCAGTACTTC. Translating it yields CASSLSGHPYEQYF.